What follows are 30 T cell receptor beta chains derived from one specimen sequenced in a study of technical replicates of blood from a few donors. The repertoire was sequenced with immunoSEQ multiplex PCR; TCRdb's copy has only in-frame clones and lacks some. The sample consists of about 69,000 clones, about 87% of them appearing once. The sequencing sample was made of PBMCs. Receptor source: a human donor in good health. Some clones in this sample may be carry-over from other donors' samples.

This clone has just a few counts. The chain combines TRBV9 with TRBJ1-5, with D unresolved. Trimming shortened V by 4 bases and J by 0 bases, and 11 bases separated the two germline ends. The CDR3 has 15 amino acids. Germline V CDR1 and CDR2: SGDLS, YYNGEE. CDR3 sequence reads: CASSLSHDSNQPQHF. CDR3 DNA sequence: TGTGCCAGCAGCTTATCACATGATAGCAATCAGCCCCAGCATTTT.

This sequence joins TRBV10-3 and TRBJ1-2; D ambiguous. The CDR3 loop spans 14 amino acids. Germline V gene sequence: CDR1 ENHRY, CDR2 SYGVKD. V lost 0 bases, J lost 4 bases, and 9 bases lay in between. The CDR3 DNA is TGTGCCATCAGTGAGTCGGGGAGATTCTATGGCTACACCTTC. Protein: CAISESGRFYGYTF.

The count of this clone is one. The chain recombines TRBV21-1 with TRBJ2-1; the table's D call, TRBD2, has no DNA check behind it. TRBV21-1 has pseudogene status. There are 14 residues in the CDR3. The CDR3: CASSKDASGDEQFF. The CDR3, as DNA: TGTGCCAGCAGCAAAGACGCTAGCGGGGATGAGCAGTTCTTC.

Here the CDR3 DNA reads TGTGCCAGCAGACCAGGGGGCTTGGATGAAGCTTTCTTT. This sequence encodes CASRPGGLDEAFF. This chain uses TRBV27 with TRBJ1-1; 8 nucleotides agree with TRBD1. Per germline, CDR1 MNHEY and CDR2 SMNVEV (reference sequence). The CDR3 has 13 amino acids. The ends lost 6 bases at V and 7 bases at J; junction bases unmatched: 7.

This clone was counted a few times. The V call is TRBV4-3, the J call TRBJ2-1; 7 bases map to TRBD2. This CDR3 contains 16 residues. The V and J ends lost 2 bases and 8 bases, in that order; junction bases with no gene match: 12. Per germline, CDR1 LGHNA and CDR2 YSLEER. The CDR3 DNA reads as TGCGCCAGCAGCCAACAAAGGACTAGAGCCCAAGATGAGCAGTTCTTC. It specifies CASSQQRTRAQDEQFF.

This chain joins TRBV29-1 and TRBJ1-2; D remains unclear. The V end was cut by 3 bases, the J end by 5 bases, with 13 bases between. Germline V gene lookup returns CDR1 SQVTM and CDR2 ANQGSEA. CDR3 length: 13 residues. CDR3 amino acids: CSVEPGTAYGYTF. CDR3 sequence (DNA): TGCAGCGTTGAGCCGGGAACAGCTTATGGCTACACCTTC.

V gene TRBV5-1 combines with J gene TRBJ2-3; D not certain. Germline lookup yields CDR1 SGHRS and CDR2 YFSETQ. The CDR3 has 15 residues. The V gene lost 3 bases and the J gene lost 11 bases, with 22 bases spanning the gap. The DNA of the CDR3 is TGCGCCAGCAGCTCCCAGTTAGACGGGTTAAGTGTGCAGTATTTT. Protein sequence: CASSSQLDGLSVQYF. Supplemented by reference TRBV5-1 and TRBJ2-3, the full variable domain reads KAGVTQTPRYLIKTRGQQVTLSCSPISGHRSVSWYQQTPGQGLQFLFEYFSETQRNKGNFPGRFSGRQFSNSRSEMNVSTLELGDSALYLCASSSQLDGLSVQYFGPGTRLTVL.

This chain connects TRBV7-8 to TRBJ2-3; the D is unclear. Germline-derived CDR1 and CDR2 are SGHVS and FQNEAQ. V lost 1 base, J lost 9 bases, and 17 bases lay in between. CDR3 length: 15 residues. The CDR3 DNA follows: TGTGCCAGCAGCTTAGTCGTGACCACGGGTAGGACGCAGTATTTT. It codes for CASSLVVTTGRTQYF.

This chain uses TRBV15 with TRBJ2-5; D is perhaps TRBD1 (6 bases). The V gene lost 0 bases and the J gene lost 2 bases, with 7 bases spanning the gap. Germline CDR1 LNHNV, CDR2 YYDKDF (reference sequence). CDR3 size: 14 residues. The CDR3 nucleotides read TGTGCCACCAGCAGAGACAGGGGACAAGAGACCCAGTACTTC. Amino acids: CATSRDRGQETQYF. The variable domain in full, completed from reference TRBV15 and TRBJ2-5, reads DAMVIQNPRYQVTQFGKPVTLSCSQTLNHNVMYWYQQKSSQAPKLLFHYYDKDFNNEADTPDNFQSRRPNTSFCFLDIRSPGLGDTAMYLCATSRDRGQETQYFGPGTRLLVL.

The chain uses TRBV9 and TRBJ2-1; weak D call: TRBD2 (7 bases). This CDR3 comprises 14 residues. V was shortened by 4 bases and J by 7 bases, with 15 bases between the two germline ends. CDR1 and CDR2 from the germline V gene are SGDLS and YYNGEE. CDR3 in DNA: TGTGCCAGCAGCTCCAAAGGGGGGGTTAATGAGCAGTTCTTC. Translated: CASSSKGGVNEQFF.

The CDR3 sequence is CAISDSATTSGAQGGVRYF. The CDR3 DNA follows: TGTGCCATCAGTGATTCAGCCACGACTAGCGGGGCCCAAGGGGGTGTTCGGTATTTT. The genes are TRBV10-3 and TRBJ2-3; TRBD2 agrees at 11 bases. This CDR3 is 19 amino acids long. The V gene's germline CDR1 is ENHRY and CDR2 SYGVKD. V lost 3 bases and J lost 14; bases outside the gene matches: 25.

This clone was counted only a few times. This sequence joins TRBV4-3 and TRBJ2-1; weak D call: TRBD2 (5 bases). The germline gives CDR1 LGHNA, CDR2 YSLEER. The CDR3 extends over 15 amino acids. Between the trimmed V and J ends, which lost 4 bases and 2 bases, there was a span of 12 bases. CDR3 region: CASSLGLDAYNEQFF. The CDR3 bases are TGCGCCAGCAGCCTCGGACTGGACGCCTACAATGAGCAGTTCTTC.

This chain links TRBV21-1 with TRBJ2-7; the table calls TRBD1, which could not be checked here. TRBV21-1 is a listed pseudogene. The CDR3 has 16 amino acids. The CDR3 DNA reads TGTGCCAGCAGCAAAAGGGGGACAGGGGTCTCCTACGAGCAGTACTTC. Translated, it gives CASSKRGTGVSYEQYF.

This chain connects TRBV10-3 to TRBJ1-2; D unresolved. V was pared by 3 bases and J by 8 bases, with 16 bases between. This CDR3 contains 14 residues. Germline V gives CDR1 ENHRY, CDR2 SYGVKD. DNA for the CDR3: TGTGCCATCAGTGAAGGGAGCTTCTATGGCGGCTACACCTTC. Translation: CAISEGSFYGGYTF.

Only a few counts were recorded for this clone. The chain joins TRBV6-1 to TRBJ2-5; TRBD2 aligns across 16 bases. V gave up 4 bases and J gave up 5 bases; unmatched junction bases: 7. Germline V gene data show CDR1 as MNHNS and CDR2 as SASEGT. There are 17 residues in the CDR3. The CDR3 coding sequence is TGTGCCAGCAGTGCAGGGACTAGCGGGAGGGCGCGGGAGACCCAGTACTTC. Translating gives CASSAGTSGRARETQYF.

CDR3 in DNA: TGTGCCAGCAGCTTCGCGACTAGCGGGCCCAATGAGCAGTTCTTC. It specifies CASSFATSGPNEQFF. The chain joins TRBV7-9 to TRBJ2-1; 10 bases align to TRBD2. V was clipped by 3 bases and J by 6 bases; unmatched bases: 5. CDR1 and CDR2 from the germline V gene are SEHNR and FQNEAQ (reference sequence). The CDR3 sequence is 15 residues long.

The genes are TRBV7-2 and TRBJ1-1, with D uncertain. V was clipped by 5 bases and J by 0 bases, with 10 bases between them. The CDR3 covers 14 residues. Germline values: CDR1 SGHTA, CDR2 FQGNSA. The CDR3 DNA reads as TGTGCCAGCAGCCCCGGAGCGCTGAACACTGAAGCTTTCTTT. Its protein is CASSPGALNTEAFF.

In this sample, this clone turned up once. CDR3 sequence (DNA): TGCGCCAGCAGCCAATCTGCAGGGTCGGATACGCAGTATTTT. This codes for CASSQSAGSDTQYF. The gene calls are TRBV4-3 and TRBJ2-3; D possibly corresponds to TRBD1 (5 bases). V shed 2 bases and J shed 6 bases, with 12 bases lying between them. The CDR3 consists of 14 residues. Germline lookup yields CDR1 LGHNA and CDR2 YSLEER.

This clone appeared a single time. V gene TRBV9 combines with J gene TRBJ2-1; 8 nucleotides line up with TRBD1. The germline V gene encodes CDR1 SGDLS and CDR2 YYNGEE. The CDR3 has 14 residues. With V trimmed by 2 bases and J by 7 bases, 5 bases remained unmatched. CDR3: CASSVWTGSNEQFF. In DNA form, the CDR3 reads TGTGCCAGCAGCGTGTGGACAGGGTCGAATGAGCAGTTCTTC.

CDR3 sequence reads: CASRPAGGANEQFF. CDR3 in DNA: TGTGCCAGCAGGCCGGCGGGGGGAGCCAATGAGCAGTTCTTC. V and J are TRBV7-2 and TRBJ2-1, with TRBD2 identical over 8 bases. The V gene end was trimmed by 6 bases and the J gene end by 6 bases; junction bases not matched to a gene: 7. The CDR3 loop spans 14 amino acids. CDR1 is SGHTA, CDR2 FQGNSA, per germline.

This clone came up once. The V gene is TRBV18, the J gene TRBJ2-6; the D is unclear. Germline-derived CDR1 and CDR2 are KGHSH and LQKENI. This CDR3 is built from 14 residues. Trimming shortened V by 3 bases and J by 2 bases, and 5 bases separated the two germline ends. Written as DNA, the CDR3 is TGTGCCAGCTCACCCCTTACTGGGGCCAACGTCCTGACTTTC. Protein product: CASSPLTGANVLTF.

The chain recombines TRBV11-2 with TRBJ1-1; 7 bases fit TRBD1. V shed 6 bases and J 1 base; nucleotides not matched to a gene: 2. Germline lookup yields CDR1 SGHAT and CDR2 FQNNGV. This CDR3 has 13 amino acids. The chain's CDR3 is CASRWDRNTEAFF. The CDR3 DNA reads as TGTGCCAGCAGGTGGGACAGGAACACTGAAGCTTTCTTT.

The rearrangement joins TRBV4-3 to TRBJ1-3; D not certain. Per the germline V gene, CDR1 is LGHNA and CDR2 is YSLEER. Trimming removed 0 bases at V and 0 bases at J, with 15 bases between. The CDR3 runs 18 residues. CDR3 residues: CASSQESPGGNSGNTIYF. The CDR3 DNA reads TGCGCCAGCAGCCAAGAATCCCCGGGAGGGAACTCTGGAAACACCATATATTTT.

In this sample, this clone turned up once. The V gene is TRBV7-8, the J gene TRBJ2-1, with a tentative D call TRBD1 (5 bases). Germline assignment: CDR1 SGHVS and CDR2 FQNEAQ. The CDR3 has 16 residues. Trimming left V 1 base short and J 8 bases short, with 18 bases between. CDR3 in DNA: TGTGCCAGCAGCTTAGAGTTGGGGCCGGGCCTACATGAGCAGTTCTTC. It codes for CASSLELGPGLHEQFF.

The V and J genes are TRBV7-9 and TRBJ2-7; 7 bases map to TRBD2. Germline V gives CDR1 SEHNR, CDR2 FQNEAQ (reference sequence). This CDR3 region has 15 residues. V lost 5 bases and J lost 2; bases outside the gene matches: 9. The CDR3 DNA follows: TGTGCCAGCAGCCTCGGCGCGGGGGAAACCTACGAGCAGTACTTC. Translating gives CASSLGAGETYEQYF. Based on the CDR3 plus reference TRBV7-9 and TRBJ2-7, the full variable domain is DTGVSQNPRHKITKRGQNVTFRCDPISEHNRLYWYRQTLGQGPEFLTYFQNEAQLEKSRLLSDRFSAERPKGSFSTLEIQRTEQGDSAMYLCASSLGAGETYEQYFGPGTRLTVT.

The rearrangement joins TRBV19 to TRBJ2-2; D perhaps matches TRBD2 (6 bases). The CDR3 covers 15 residues. CDR1 LNHDA and CDR2 SQIVND come from the germline V gene (reference sequence). V was pared by 8 bases and J by 5 bases, with 18 bases between. The CDR3 here is CASRGSGRGTGELFF. CDR3 nucleotides: TGTGCCAGTCGGGGGTCCGGCCGTGGGACCGGGGAGCTGTTTTTT.

V gene TRBV25-1 combines with J gene TRBJ2-3; 10 positions match TRBD1. V trimming: 5 bases; J trimming: 4 bases; junction bases outside the gene matches: 6. Germline loops: CDR1 MGHDK, CDR2 SYGVNS. The CDR3 runs to 15 residues. The CDR3 reads CASSPRQGAADTQYF. The CDR3 region has the DNA TGTGCCAGCAGTCCTAGACAGGGGGCGGCAGATACGCAGTATTTT.

This chain links TRBV27 with TRBJ2-5; D might be TRBD1 (6 bases). The CDR3 has 15 amino acids. Per germline, CDR1 MNHEY and CDR2 SMNVEV (reference sequence). The V end was cut by 4 bases, the J end by 5 bases, with 17 bases between. The DNA for the CDR3 is TGTGCCAGCAGTTCCCACCCTTCAGGGGCGGAGACCCAGTACTTC. Its protein is CASSSHPSGAETQYF.

The gene calls are TRBV11-3 and TRBJ2-1, with D possibly matching TRBD2 (6 bases). This CDR3 is built from 12 residues. Trimming removed 5 bases at V and 8 bases at J, with 10 bases between. Germline V gene data show CDR1 as SGHNT and CDR2 as YENEEA. CDR3 protein: CASSGWGDEQFF. The CDR3 nucleotides are TGTGCCAGCAGCGGGTGGGGGGATGAGCAGTTCTTC.

The chain carries TRBV5-1 and TRBJ1-6, with 10 bases aligning to TRBD1. Germline trimming cut 5 bases from V and 14 bases from J; bases unmatched to any gene: 7. Germline values: CDR1 SGHRS, CDR2 YFSETQ. The CDR3 runs 13 residues. The CDR3 nucleotides read TGCGCCAGCAGGGAGGGACAGGGGACAGCCCTCCACTTT. Amino acid sequence: CASREGQGTALHF. Together with reference TRBV5-1 and TRBJ1-6, the CDR3 gives the full variable domain: KAGVTQTPRYLIKTRGQQVTLSCSPISGHRSVSWYQQTPGQGLQFLFEYFSETQRNKGNFPGRFSGRQFSNSRSEMNVSTLELGDSALYLCASREGQGTALHFGNGTRLTVT.